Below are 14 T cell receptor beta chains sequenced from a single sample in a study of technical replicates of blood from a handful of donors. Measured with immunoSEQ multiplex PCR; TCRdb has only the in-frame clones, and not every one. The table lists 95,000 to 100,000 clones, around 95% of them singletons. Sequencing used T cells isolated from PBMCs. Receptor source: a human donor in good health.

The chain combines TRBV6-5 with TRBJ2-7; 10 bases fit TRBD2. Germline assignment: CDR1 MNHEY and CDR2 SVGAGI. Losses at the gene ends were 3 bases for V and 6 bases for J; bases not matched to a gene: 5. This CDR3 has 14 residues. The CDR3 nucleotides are TGTGCCAGCAGTTATGCTAGCGGGAGCACCGAGCAGTACTTC. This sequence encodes CASSYASGSTEQYF.

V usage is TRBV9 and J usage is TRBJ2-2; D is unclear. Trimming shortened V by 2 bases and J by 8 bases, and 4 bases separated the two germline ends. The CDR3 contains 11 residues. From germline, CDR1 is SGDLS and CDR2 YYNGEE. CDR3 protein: CASSVAGELFF. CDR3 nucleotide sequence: TGTGCCAGCAGCGTGGCAGGGGAGCTGTTTTTT. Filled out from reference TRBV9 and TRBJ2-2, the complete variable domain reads DSGVTQTPKHLITATGQRVTLRCSPRSGDLSVYWYQQSLDQGLQFLIQYYNGEERAKGNILERFSAQQFPDLHSELNLSSLELGDSALYFCASSVAGELFFGEGSRLTVL.

Written as DNA, the CDR3 is TGCGCCAGCAGCCAAGATCTTCGGGTTGAACGGTTTAATTCACCCCTCCACTTT. Protein sequence: CASSQDLRVERFNSPLHF. J is TRBJ1-6 and V is TRBV4-1; D is uncertain. CDR1 and CDR2 (germline): MGHRA, YSYEKL. There are 18 residues in the CDR3. V gave up 0 bases and J gave up 6 bases, with 18 bases separating them.

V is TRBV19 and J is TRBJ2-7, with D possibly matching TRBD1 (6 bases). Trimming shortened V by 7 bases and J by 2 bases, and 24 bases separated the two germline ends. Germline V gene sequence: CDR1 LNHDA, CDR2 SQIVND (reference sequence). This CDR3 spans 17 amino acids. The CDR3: CASMTKYDTGFPYEQYF. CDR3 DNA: TGTGCCAGTATGACGAAGTACGATACAGGGTTCCCCTACGAGCAGTACTTC.

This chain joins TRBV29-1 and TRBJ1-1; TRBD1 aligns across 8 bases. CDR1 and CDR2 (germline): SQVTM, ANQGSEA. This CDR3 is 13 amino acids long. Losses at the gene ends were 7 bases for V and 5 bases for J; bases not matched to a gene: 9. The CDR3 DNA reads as TGCAGCGCTGGACAGGGTATCGGTACTGAAGCTTTCTTT. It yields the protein CSAGQGIGTEAFF. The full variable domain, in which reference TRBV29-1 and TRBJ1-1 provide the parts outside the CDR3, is SAVISQKPSRDICQRGTSLTIQCQVDSQVTMMFWYRQQPGQSLTLIATANQGSEATYESGFVIDKFPISRPNLTFSTLTVSNMSPEDSSIYLCSAGQGIGTEAFFGQGTRLTVV.

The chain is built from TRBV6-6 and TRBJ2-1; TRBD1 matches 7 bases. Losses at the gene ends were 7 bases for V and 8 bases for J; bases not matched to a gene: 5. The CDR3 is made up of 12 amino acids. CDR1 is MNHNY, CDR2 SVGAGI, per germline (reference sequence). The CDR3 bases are TGTGCCAGCACGAAGGGGGCACATGAGCAGTTCTTC. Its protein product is CASTKGAHEQFF.

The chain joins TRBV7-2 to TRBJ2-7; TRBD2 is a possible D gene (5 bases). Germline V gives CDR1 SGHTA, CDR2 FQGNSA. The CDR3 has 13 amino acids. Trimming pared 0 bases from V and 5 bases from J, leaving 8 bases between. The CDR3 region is CASSLARADEQYF. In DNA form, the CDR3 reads TGTGCCAGCAGCTTAGCGCGGGCGGACGAGCAGTACTTC. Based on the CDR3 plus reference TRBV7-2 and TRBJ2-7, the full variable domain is GAGVSQSPSNKVTEKGKDVELRCDPISGHTALYWYRQSLGQGLEFLIYFQGNSAPDKSGLPSDRFSAERTGGSVSTLTIQRTQQEDSAVYLCASSLARADEQYFGPGTRLTVT.

DNA for the CDR3: TGTGCCAGCAGCTTGGAAGGGCGGGGTGGTTTCGAGCAGTACTTC. This sequence encodes CASSLEGRGGFEQYF. This chain uses TRBV5-4 with TRBJ2-7; perhaps TRBD2 as D (6 bases). Germline V gene lookup returns CDR1 SGHNT and CDR2 YYREEE (reference sequence). V was pared by 0 bases and J by 6 bases, with 16 bases between. CDR3 size: 15 residues.

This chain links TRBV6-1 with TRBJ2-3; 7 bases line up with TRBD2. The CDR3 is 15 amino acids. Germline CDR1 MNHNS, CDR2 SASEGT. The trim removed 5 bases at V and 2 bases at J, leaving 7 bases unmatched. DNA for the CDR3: TGTGCCAGCAGTCCTCGGGGGGTGGTCACAGATACGCAGTATTTT. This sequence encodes CASSPRGVVTDTQYF.

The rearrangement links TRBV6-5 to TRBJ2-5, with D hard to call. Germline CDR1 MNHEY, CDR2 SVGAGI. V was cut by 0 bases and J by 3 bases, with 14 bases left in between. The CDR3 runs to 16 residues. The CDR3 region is CASSYSRAQTKETQYF. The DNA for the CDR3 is TGTGCCAGCAGTTACTCGAGAGCACAGACAAAAGAGACCCAGTACTTC.

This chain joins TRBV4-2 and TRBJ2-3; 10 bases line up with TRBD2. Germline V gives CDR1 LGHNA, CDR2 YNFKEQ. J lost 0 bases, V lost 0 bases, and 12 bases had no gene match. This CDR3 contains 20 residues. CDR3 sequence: CASSQDSPSNSGGSTDTQYF. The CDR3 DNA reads TGTGCCAGCAGCCAAGATAGCCCCAGTAATAGCGGGGGGAGCACAGATACGCAGTATTTT.

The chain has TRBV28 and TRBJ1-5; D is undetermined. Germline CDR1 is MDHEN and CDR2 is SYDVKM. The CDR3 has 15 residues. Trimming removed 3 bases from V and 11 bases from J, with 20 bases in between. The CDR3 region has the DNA TGTGCCAGCAGTTTCAGGAGGACGCTATTCCGATCCCAGCATTTT. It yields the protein CASSFRRTLFRSQHF. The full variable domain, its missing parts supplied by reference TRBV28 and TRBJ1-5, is DVKVTQSSRYLVKRTGEKVFLECVQDMDHENMFWYRQDPGLGLRLIYFSYDVKMKEKGDIPEGYSVSREKKERFSLILESASTNQTSMYLCASSFRRTLFRSQHFGDGTRLSIL.

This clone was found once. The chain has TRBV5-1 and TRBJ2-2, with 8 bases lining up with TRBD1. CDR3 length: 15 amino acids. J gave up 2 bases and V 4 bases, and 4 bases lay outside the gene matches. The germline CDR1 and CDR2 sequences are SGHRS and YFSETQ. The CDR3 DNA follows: TGCGCCAGCAGCAAGGGACAGGAAAACACCGGGGAGCTGTTTTTT. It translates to CASSKGQENTGELFF.

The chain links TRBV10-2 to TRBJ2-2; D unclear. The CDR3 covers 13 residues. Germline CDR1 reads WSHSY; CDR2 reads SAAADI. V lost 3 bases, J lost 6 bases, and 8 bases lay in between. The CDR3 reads CASSDSKAGELFF. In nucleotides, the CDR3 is TGCGCCAGCAGTGACTCTAAAGCCGGGGAGCTGTTTTTT.